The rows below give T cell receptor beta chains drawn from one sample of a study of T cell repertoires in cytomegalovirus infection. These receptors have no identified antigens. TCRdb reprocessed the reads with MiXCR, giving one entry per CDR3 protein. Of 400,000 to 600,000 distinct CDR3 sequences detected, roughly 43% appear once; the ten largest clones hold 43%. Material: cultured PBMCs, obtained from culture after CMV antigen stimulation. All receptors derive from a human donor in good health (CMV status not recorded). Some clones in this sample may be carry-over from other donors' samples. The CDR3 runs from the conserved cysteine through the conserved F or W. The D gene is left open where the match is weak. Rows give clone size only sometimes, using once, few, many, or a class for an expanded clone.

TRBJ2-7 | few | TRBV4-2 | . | CASGRGASYEQYF | TGTGCCAGCGGTCGGGGGGCCTCCTACGAGCAGTACTTC
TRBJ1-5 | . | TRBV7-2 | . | CASSSQQGGNQPQHF | TGTGCCAGCAGCAGCCAACAGGGAGGCAATCAGCCCCAGCATTTT
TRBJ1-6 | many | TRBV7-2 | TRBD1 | CASSPEGAGSPLHF | TGTGCCAGCAGCCCAGAGGGGGCGGGATCACCCCTCCACTTT
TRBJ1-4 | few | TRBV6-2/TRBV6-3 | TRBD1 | CASSRRQGQNEKLFF | TGTGCCAGCAGCCGGCGACAGGGACAAAATGAAAAACTGTTTTTT
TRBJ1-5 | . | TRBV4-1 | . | CASSQLWSSPQRGSNQPQHF | TGCGCCAGCAGCCAGTTGTGGTCAAGCCCCCAAAGAGGGAGCAATCAGCCCCAGCATTTT
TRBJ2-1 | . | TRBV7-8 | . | CASSLGYARNEQFF | TGTGCCAGCAGCTTAGGTTACGCCAGGAATGAGCAGTTCTTC
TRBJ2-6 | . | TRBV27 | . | CASSLRLLGSGANVLSF | TGTGCCAGCAGTTTGAGACTACTGGGCTCTGGGGCCAACGTCCTGTCTTTC
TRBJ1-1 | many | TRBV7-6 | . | CASSLQENTEAFF | TGTGCCAGCAGCTTACAGGAGAACACTGAAGCTTTCTTT
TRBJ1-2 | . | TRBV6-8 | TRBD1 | CASTWDSYSTGYTF | TGTGCCAGCACCTGGGACAGCTATTCGACCGGCTACACCTTC
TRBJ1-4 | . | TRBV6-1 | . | CASSERGGKGSNEKLFF | TGTGCCAGCAGTGAGAGAGGAGGGAAGGGATCTAATGAAAAACTGTTTTTT
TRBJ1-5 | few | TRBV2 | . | CASSQNTPGVSNQPQHF | TGTGCCAGCAGCCAGAACACCCCAGGGGTGAGCAATCAGCCCCAGCATTTT
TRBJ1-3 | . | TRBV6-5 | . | CASSYSIVGGNTIYF | TGTGCCAGCAGTTACTCTATTGTGGGGGGAAACACCATATATTTT
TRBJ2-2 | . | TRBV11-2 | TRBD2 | CASSLSLAGANTGELFF | TGTGCCAGCAGCTTAAGCCTAGCGGGAGCAAACACCGGGGAGCTGTTTTTT
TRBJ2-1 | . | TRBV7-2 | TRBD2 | CASSSWTSREQFF | TGTGCCAGCAGCTCCTGGACTAGCCGGGAGCAGTTCTTC
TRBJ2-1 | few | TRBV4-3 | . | CASSQDQGGSYNEQFF | TGCGCCAGCAGCCAAGATCAGGGAGGCTCCTACAATGAGCAGTTCTTC
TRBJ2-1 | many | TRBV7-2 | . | CASSLDGLPSNEQFF | TGTGCCAGCAGCTTAGACGGCCTTCCCTCCAATGAGCAGTTCTTC
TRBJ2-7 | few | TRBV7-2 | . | CASSLRSGTWGNEQYF | TGTGCCAGCAGCTTAAGGTCTGGGACCTGGGGGAACGAGCAGTACTTC
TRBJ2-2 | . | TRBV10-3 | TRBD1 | CAISGTGEHGELFF | TGTGCCATCAGTGGGACAGGGGAACACGGGGAGCTGTTTTTT
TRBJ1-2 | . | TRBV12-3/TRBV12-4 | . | CASSSGDGGYTF | TGTGCCAGCAGTTCGGGGGACGGGGGCTACACCTTC
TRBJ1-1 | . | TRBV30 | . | CAWEQGGTEAFF | TGTGCCTGGGAACAGGGCGGTACTGAAGCTTTCTTT
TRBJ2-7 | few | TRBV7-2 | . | CASSPPAGRISYEQYF | TGTGCCAGCAGCCCCCCCGCCGGACGTATCTCCTACGAGCAGTACTTC
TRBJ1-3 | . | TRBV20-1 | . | CSASGFSGNTIYF | TGCAGTGCCTCGGGGTTCTCTGGAAACACCATATATTTT
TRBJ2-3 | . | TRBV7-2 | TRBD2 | CASSQGLGTQYF | TGTGCCAGCAGCCAGGGACTAGGGACGCAGTATTTT
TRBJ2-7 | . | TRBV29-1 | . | CSVAWWDRVYEQYF | TGCAGCGTTGCTTGGTGGGATAGGGTCTACGAGCAGTACTTC
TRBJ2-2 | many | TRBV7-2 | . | CASRGPLTGPTGELFF | TGTGCCAGCAGGGGTCCCCTCACAGGGCCAACCGGGGAGCTGTTTTTT
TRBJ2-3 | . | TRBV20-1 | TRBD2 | CSARVAGGIDTQYF | TGCAGTGCTAGAGTAGCGGGAGGGATCGATACGCAGTATTTT
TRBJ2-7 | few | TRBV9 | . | CASSPQPGLNEQYF | TGTGCCAGCAGCCCCCAACCGGGTCTCAACGAGCAGTACTTC
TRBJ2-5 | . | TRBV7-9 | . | CASSLGQGLLETQYF | TGTGCCAGCAGCTTAGGGCAGGGTCTCCTTGAGACCCAGTACTTC
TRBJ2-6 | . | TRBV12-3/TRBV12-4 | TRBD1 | CASRRDSWVKSGANVLTF | TGTGCCAGCAGGAGGGACAGCTGGGTGAAGTCTGGGGCCAACGTCCTGACTTTC
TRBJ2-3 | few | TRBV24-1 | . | CATSEVGQFASTDTQYF | TGTGCCACCAGTGAAGTAGGACAGTTTGCTAGCACAGATACGCAGTATTTT
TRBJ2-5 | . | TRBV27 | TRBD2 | CASRRSGRLQETQYF | TGTGCCAGCAGGAGAAGCGGGAGGCTCCAAGAGACCCAGTACTTC
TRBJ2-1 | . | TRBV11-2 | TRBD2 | CASSALAGLPYNEQFF | TGTGCCAGCAGCGCGTTAGCGGGCCTACCCTACAATGAGCAGTTCTTC